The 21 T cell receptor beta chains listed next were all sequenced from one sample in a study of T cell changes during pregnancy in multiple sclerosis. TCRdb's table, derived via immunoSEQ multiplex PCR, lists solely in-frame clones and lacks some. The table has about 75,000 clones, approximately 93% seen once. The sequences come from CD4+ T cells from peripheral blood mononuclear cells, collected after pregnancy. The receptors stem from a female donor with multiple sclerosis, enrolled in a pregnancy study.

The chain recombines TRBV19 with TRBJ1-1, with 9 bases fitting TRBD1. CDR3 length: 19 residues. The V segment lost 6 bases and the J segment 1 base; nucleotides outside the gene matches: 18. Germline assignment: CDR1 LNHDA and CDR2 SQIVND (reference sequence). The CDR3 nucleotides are TGTGCCAGTAGCACTTGGACAGGGGACATACAGCGGGGGAACACTGAAGCTTTCTTT. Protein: CASSTWTGDIQRGNTEAFF.

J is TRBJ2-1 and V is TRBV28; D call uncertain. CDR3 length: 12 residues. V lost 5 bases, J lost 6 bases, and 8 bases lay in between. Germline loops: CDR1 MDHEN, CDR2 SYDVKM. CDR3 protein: CASSITVNEQFF. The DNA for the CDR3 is TGTGCCAGCAGTATAACGGTCAATGAGCAGTTCTTC.

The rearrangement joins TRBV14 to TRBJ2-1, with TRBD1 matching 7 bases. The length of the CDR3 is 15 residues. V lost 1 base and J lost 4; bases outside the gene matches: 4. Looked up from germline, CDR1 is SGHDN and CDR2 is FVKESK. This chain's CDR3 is CASSQVRGTYNEQFF. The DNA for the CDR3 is TGTGCCAGCAGCCAAGTCAGGGGGACGTACAATGAGCAGTTCTTC.

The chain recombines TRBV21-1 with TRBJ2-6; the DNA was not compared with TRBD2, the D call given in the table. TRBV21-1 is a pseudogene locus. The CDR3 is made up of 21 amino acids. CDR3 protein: CASSKTREGGLATSGANVLTF. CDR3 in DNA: TGTGCCAGCAGTAAAACTCGAGAAGGGGGACTAGCGACATCTGGGGCCAACGTCCTGACTTTC.

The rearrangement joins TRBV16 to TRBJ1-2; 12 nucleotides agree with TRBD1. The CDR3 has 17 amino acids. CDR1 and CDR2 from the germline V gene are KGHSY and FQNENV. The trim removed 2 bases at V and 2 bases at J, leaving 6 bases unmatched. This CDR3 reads CASSQLWGQGANYGYTF. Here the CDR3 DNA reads TGTGCCAGCAGCCAACTATGGGGACAGGGGGCGAACTATGGCTACACCTTC.

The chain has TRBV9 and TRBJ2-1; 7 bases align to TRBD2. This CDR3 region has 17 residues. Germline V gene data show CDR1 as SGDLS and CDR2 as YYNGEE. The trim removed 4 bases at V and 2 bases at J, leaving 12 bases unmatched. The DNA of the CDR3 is TGTGCCAGCAGCTCCGGGGGAGGGAAAGGGGCCTACAATGAGCAGTTCTTC. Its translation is CASSSGGGKGAYNEQFF.

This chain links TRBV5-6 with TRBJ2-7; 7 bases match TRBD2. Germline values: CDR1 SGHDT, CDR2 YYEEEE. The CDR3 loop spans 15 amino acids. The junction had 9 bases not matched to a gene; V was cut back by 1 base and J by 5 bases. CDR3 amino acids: CASSLLAREYDEQYF. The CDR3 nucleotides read TGTGCCAGCAGCTTGTTGGCGCGGGAGTACGACGAGCAGTACTTC. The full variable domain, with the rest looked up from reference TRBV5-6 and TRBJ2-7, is DAGVTQSPTHLIKTRGQQVTLRCSPKSGHDTVSWYQQALGQGPQFIFQYYEEEERQRGNFPDRFSGHQFPNYSSELNVNALLLGDSALYLCASSLLAREYDEQYFGPGTRLTVT.

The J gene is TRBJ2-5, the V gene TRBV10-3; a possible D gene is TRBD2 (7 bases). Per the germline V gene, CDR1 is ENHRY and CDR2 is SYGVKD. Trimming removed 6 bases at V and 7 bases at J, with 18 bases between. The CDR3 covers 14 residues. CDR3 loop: CAISSRGGSATQYF. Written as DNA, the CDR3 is TGTGCCATCAGCTCTAGGGGGGGCTCCGCGACCCAGTACTTC.

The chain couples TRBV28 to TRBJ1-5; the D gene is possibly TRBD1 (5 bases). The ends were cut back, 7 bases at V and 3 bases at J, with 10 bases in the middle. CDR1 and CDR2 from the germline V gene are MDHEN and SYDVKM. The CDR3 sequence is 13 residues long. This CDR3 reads CASTDSSNQPQHF. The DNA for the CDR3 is TGTGCCAGCACAGACAGTTCCAATCAGCCCCAGCATTTT.

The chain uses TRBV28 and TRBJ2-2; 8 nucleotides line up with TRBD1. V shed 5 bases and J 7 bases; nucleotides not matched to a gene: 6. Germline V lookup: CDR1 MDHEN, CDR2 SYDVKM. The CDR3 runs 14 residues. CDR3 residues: CASSPYTGGGELFF. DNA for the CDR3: TGTGCCAGCAGTCCTTATACAGGGGGCGGGGAGCTGTTTTTT.

The CDR3 DNA sequence: TGTGCCAGCAGCCCCCGGGGACTAGCGGGAGCGACCAATGAGCAGTTCTTC. Translating it yields CASSPRGLAGATNEQFF. The chain uses TRBV7-9 and TRBJ2-1, with 14 bases aligning to TRBD2. Germline V gene sequence: CDR1 SEHNR, CDR2 FQNEAQ (reference sequence). After removal of 5 bases from V and 6 bases from J, the junction contained 9 bases not matched to a gene. The CDR3 covers 17 residues.

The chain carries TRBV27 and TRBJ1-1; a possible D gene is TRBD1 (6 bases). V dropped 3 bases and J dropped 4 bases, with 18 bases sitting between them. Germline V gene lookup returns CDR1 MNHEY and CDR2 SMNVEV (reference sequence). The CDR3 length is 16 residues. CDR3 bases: TGTGCCAGCAGTTTTTACCCCCGTATAGGGGGCACTGAAGCTTTCTTT. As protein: CASSFYPRIGGTEAFF.

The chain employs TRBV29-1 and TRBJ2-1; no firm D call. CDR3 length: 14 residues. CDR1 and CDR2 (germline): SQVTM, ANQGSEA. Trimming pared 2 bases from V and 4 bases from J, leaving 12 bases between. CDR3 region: CSVEPLVRYNEQFF. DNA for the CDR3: TGCAGCGTTGAACCCCTAGTTAGGTACAATGAGCAGTTCTTC.

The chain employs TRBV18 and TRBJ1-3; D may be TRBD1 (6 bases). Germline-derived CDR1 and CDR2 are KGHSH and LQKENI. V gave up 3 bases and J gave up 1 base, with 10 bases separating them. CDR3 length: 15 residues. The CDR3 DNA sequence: TGTGCCAGCTCACCCGAGGGGGATTCTGGAAACACCATATATTTT. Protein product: CASSPEGDSGNTIYF.

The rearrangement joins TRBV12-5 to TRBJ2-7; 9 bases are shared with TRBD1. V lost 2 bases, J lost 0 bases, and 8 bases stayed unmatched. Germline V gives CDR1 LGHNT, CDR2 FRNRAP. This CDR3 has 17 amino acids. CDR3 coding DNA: TGTGCTAGTGGTTTGATCACAGGGGGCAACCACTCCTACGAGCAGTACTTC. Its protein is CASGLITGGNHSYEQYF.

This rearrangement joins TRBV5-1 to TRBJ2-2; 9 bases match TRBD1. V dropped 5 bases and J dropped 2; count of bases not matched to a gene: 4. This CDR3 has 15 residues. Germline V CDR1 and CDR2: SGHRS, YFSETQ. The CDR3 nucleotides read TGCGCCAGCAGTTTACAGGGGGCTAACACCGGGGAGCTGTTTTTT. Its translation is CASSLQGANTGELFF.

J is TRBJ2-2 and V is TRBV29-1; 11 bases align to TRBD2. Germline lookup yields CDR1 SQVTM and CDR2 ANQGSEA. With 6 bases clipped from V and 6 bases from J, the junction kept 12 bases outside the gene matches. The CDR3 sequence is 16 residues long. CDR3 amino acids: CSVGALAGGWPGELFF. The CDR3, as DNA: TGCAGCGTGGGGGCGCTAGCGGGAGGTTGGCCCGGGGAGCTGTTTTTT.

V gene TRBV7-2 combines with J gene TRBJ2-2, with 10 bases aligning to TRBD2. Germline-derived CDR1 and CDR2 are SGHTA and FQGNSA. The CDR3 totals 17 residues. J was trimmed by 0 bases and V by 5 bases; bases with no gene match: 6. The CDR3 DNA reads TGTGCCAGCAGCGCCCCAGCGGGAGGGACGAACACCGGGGAGCTGTTTTTT. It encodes CASSAPAGGTNTGELFF.

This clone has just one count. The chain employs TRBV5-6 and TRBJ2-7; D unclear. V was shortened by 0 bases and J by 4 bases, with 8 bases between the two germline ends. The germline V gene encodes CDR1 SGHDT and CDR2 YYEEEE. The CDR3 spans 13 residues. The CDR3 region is CASSLGSLYEQYF. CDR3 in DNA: TGTGCCAGCAGCTTGGGGTCACTATACGAGCAGTACTTC.

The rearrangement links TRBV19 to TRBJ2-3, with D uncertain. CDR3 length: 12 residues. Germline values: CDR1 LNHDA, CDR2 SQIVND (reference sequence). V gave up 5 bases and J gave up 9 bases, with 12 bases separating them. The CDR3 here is CASSANYLTQYF. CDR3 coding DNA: TGTGCCAGTAGTGCAAACTACTTAACGCAGTATTTT.

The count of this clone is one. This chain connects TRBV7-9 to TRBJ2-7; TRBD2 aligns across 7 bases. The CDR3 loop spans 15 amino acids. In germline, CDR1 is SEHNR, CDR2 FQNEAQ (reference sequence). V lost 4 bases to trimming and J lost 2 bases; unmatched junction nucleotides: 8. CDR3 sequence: CASSSGREAAYEQYF. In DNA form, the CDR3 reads TGTGCCAGCAGCTCCGGCCGGGAGGCGGCCTACGAGCAGTACTTC.